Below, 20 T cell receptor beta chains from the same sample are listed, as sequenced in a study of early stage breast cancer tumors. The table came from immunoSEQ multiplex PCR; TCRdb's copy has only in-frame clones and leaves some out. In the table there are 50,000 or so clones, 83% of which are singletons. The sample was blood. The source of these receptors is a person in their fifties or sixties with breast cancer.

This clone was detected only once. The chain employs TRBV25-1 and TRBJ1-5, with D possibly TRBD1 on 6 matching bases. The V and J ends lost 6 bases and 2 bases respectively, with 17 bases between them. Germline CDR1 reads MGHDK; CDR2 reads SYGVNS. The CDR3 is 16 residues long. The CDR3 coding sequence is TGTGCCAGCAGCACCGGGCGGGGGGGCGGCAATCAGCCCCAGCATTTT. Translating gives CASSTGRGGGNQPQHF.

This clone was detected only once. This chain's CDR3 is CASSPPERGSYEQYF. The CDR3 nucleotides read TGTGCCAGCAGTCCCCCCGAGCGGGGATCCTACGAGCAGTACTTC. The J gene is TRBJ2-7, the V gene TRBV6-6; 7 nucleotides line up with TRBD2. This CDR3 has 15 residues. Germline CDR1 reads MNHNY; CDR2 reads SVGAGI (reference sequence). The junction had 8 bases not matched to a gene; V was cut back by 5 bases and J by 1 base.

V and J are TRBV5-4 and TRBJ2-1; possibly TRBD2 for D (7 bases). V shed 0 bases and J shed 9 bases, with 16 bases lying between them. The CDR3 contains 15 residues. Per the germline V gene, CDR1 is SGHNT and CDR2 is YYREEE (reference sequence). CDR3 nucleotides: TGTGCCAGCAGCTTGGAGATTTGGGGGGGGGCTGAGCAGTTCTTC. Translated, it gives CASSLEIWGGAEQFF.

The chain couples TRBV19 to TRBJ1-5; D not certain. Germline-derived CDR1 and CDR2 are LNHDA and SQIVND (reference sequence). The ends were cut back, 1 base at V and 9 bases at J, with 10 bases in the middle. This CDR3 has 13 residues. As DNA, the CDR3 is TGTGCCAGTAGTATAGCCGCCCGAGCGCCCCAGCATTTT. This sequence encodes CASSIAARAPQHF.

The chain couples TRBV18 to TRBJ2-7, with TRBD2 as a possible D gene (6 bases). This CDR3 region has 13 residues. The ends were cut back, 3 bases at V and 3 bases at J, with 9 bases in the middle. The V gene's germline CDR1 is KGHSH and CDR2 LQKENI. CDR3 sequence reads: CASSPGLGYEQYF. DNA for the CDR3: TGTGCCAGCTCACCGGGACTCGGCTACGAGCAGTACTTC. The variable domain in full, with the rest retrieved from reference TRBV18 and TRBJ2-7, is NAGVMQNPRHLVRRRGQEARLRCSPMKGHSHVYWYRQLPEEGLKFMVYLQKENIIDESGMPKERFSAEFPKEGPSILRIQQVVRGDSAAYFCASSPGLGYEQYFGPGTRLTVT.

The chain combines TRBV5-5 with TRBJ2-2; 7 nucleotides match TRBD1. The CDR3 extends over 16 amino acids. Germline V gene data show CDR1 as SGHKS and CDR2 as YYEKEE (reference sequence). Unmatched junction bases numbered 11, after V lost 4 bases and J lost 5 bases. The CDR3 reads CASSRKGAEDTGELFF. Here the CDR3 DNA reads TGTGCCAGCAGCAGGAAGGGGGCCGAGGATACCGGGGAGCTGTTTTTT.

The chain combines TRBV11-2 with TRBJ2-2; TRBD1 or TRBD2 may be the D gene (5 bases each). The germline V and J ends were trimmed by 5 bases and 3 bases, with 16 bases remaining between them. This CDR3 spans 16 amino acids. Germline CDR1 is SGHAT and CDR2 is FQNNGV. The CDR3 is CASSPSRDPYTGELFF. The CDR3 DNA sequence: TGTGCCAGCAGCCCCAGCCGGGACCCTTACACCGGGGAGCTGTTTTTT.

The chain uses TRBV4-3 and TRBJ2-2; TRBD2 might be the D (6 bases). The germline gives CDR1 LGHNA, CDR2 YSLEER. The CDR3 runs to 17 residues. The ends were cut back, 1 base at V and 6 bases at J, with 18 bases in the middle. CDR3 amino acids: CASSQAWFGGSSGELFF. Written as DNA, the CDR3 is TGCGCCAGCAGCCAAGCTTGGTTCGGGGGTTCTTCCGGGGAGCTGTTTTTT.

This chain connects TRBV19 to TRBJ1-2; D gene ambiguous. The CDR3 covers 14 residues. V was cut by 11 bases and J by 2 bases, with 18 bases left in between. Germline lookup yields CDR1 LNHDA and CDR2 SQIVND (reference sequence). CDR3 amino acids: CASRAAELNYGYTF. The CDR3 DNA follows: TGTGCCTCTCGGGCCGCCGAGTTAAACTATGGCTACACCTTC.

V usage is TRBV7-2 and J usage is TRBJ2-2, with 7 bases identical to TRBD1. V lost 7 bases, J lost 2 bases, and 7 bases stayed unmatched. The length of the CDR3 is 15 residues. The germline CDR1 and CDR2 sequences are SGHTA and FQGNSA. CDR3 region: CASTTGQHNTGELFF. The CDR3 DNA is TGTGCCAGCACCACGGGACAGCACAACACCGGGGAGCTGTTTTTT. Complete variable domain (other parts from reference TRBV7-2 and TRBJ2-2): GAGVSQSPSNKVTEKGKDVELRCDPISGHTALYWYRQSLGQGLEFLIYFQGNSAPDKSGLPSDRFSAERTGGSVSTLTIQRTQQEDSAVYLCASTTGQHNTGELFFGEGSRLTVL.

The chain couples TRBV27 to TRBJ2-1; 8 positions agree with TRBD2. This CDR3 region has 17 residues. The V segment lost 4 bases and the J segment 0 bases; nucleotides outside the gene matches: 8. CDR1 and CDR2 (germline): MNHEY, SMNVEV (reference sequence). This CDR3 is CASSSPIAGTSYNEQFF. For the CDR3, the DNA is TGTGCCAGCAGTTCGCCGATAGCGGGAACCTCCTACAATGAGCAGTTCTTC.

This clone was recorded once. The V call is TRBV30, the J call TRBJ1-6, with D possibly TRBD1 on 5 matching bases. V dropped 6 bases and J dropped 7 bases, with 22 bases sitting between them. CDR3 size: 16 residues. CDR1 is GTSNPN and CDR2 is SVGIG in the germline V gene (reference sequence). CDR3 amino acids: CACPEFRGLRNSPLHF. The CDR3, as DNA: TGTGCCTGTCCTGAGTTCCGGGGCCTGAGGAATTCACCCCTCCACTTT. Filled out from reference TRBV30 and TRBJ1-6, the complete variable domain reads SQTIHQWPATLVQPVGSPLSLECTVEGTSNPNLYWYRQAAGRGLQLLFYSVGIGQISSEVPQNLSASRPQDRQFILSSKKLLLSDSGFYLCACPEFRGLRNSPLHFGNGTRLTVT.

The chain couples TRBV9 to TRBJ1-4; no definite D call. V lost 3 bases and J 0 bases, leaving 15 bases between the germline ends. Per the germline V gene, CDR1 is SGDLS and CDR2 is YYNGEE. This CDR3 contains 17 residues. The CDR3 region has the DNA TGTGCCAGCAGCGATAAGCTGGAAGGTGCAACTAATGAAAAACTGTTTTTT. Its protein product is CASSDKLEGATNEKLFF.

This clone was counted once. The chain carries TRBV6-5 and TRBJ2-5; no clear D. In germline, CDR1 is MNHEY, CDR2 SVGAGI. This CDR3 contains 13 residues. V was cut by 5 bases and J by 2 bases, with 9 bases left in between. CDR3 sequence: CASSVPPQETQYF. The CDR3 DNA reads TGTGCCAGCAGTGTACCTCCTCAAGAGACCCAGTACTTC.

This chain's CDR3 is CASSLSRDSETQYF. The CDR3, as DNA: TGCGCCAGCAGCTTGTCGCGGGATAGTGAGACCCAGTACTTC. The chain recombines TRBV5-1 with TRBJ2-5; the D gene is possibly TRBD2 (6 bases). Germline-derived CDR1 and CDR2 are SGHRS and YFSETQ. V was trimmed by 1 base and J by 5 bases, leaving 12 bases between them. This CDR3 contains 14 residues. Filled out from reference TRBV5-1 and TRBJ2-5, the complete variable domain reads KAGVTQTPRYLIKTRGQQVTLSCSPISGHRSVSWYQQTPGQGLQFLFEYFSETQRNKGNFPGRFSGRQFSNSRSEMNVSTLELGDSALYLCASSLSRDSETQYFGPGTRLLVL.

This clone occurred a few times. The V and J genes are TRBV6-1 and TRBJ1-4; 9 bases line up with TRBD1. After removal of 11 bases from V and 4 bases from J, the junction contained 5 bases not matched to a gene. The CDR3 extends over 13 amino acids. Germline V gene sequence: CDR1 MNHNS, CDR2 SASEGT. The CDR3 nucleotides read TGTGCCGGCAAGACAGGGGGTAATGAAAAACTGTTTTTT. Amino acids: CAGKTGGNEKLFF.

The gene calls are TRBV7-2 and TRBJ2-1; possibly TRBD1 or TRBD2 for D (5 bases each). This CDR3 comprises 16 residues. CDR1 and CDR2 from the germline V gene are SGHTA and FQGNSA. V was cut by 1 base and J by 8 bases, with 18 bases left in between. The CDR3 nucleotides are TGTGCCAGCAGCTTAGGGGGACCCAATTCTGGGGATGAGCAGTTCTTC. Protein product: CASSLGGPNSGDEQFF.

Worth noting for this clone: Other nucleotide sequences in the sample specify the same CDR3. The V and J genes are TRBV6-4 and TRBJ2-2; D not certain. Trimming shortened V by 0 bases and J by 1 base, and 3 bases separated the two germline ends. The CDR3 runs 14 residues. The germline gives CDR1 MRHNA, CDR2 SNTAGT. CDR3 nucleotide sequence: TGTGCCAGCAGTGACTCGTGGAACACCGGGGAGCTGTTTTTT. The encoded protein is CASSDSWNTGELFF.

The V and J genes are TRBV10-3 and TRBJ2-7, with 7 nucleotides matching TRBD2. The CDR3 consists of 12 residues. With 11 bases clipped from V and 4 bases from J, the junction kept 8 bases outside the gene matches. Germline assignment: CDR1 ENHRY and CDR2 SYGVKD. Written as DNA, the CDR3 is TGTGCCTTCGGTCCCGGGGGGTACGAGCAGTACTTC. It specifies CAFGPGGYEQYF.

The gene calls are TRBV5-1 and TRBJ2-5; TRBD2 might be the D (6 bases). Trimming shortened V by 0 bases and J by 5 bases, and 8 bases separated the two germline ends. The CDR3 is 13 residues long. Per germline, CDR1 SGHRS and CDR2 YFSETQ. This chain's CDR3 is CASSLGSGETQYF. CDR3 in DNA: TGCGCCAGCAGCTTGGGGAGCGGGGAGACCCAGTACTTC.